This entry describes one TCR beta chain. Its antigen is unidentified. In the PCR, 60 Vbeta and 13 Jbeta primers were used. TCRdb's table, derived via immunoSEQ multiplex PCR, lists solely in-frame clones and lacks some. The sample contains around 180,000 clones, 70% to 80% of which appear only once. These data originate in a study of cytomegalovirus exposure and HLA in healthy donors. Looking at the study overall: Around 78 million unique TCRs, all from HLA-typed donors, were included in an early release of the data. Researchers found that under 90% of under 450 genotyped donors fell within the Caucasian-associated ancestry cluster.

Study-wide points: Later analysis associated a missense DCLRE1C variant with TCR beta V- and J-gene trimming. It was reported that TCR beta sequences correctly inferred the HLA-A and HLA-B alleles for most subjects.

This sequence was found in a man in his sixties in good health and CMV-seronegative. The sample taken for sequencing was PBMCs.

The CDR3 here is CASSPRRTGELFF. In DNA form, the CDR3 reads TGTGCCAGCAGCCCACGGCGGACCGGGGAGCTGTTTTTT. V usage is TRBV7-2 and J usage is TRBJ2-2; D gene uncertain. The CDR3 has 13 amino acids. Looked up from germline, CDR1 is SGHTA and CDR2 is FQGNSA. V was pared by 5 bases and J by 5 bases, with 9 bases between.